This TCR beta chain appears in the sequencing data of a study of T cell repertoires in ileal Crohn's disease. Lamina propria lymphocytes from surgical specimens were isolated on a density gradient before sorting. On this clone: No antigen is known for it.

Study findings and constraints: Endoscopic recurrence occurred in every patient whose clonality exceeded 26.8%.

Clones were read by immunoSEQ multiplex PCR, and TCRdb kept only the in-frame ones, dropping some. There are several thousand clones in the sample; over 65% occur only once, and 2.8% lies in the top ten. With 5 bases removed from V and 8 bases from J, the gap between germline ends came to 13 bases. Germline assignment: CDR1 LGHNT and CDR2 FRNRAP. The CDR3 is made up of 13 amino acids. This TCR derives from an adult with Crohn's disease. This rearrangement joins TRBV12-5 to TRBJ1-3; unclear D gene. The sample was CD4+ T cells sorted from the ileum. The CDR3 loop is CASGSTERDTIYF. CDR3 bases: TGTGCTAGTGGTAGCACAGAGAGAGACACCATATATTTT.